Below are 28 T cell receptor beta chains sequenced from a single sample in a study of beta chain features in type 1 diabetes. Every isolated RNA sample was fully reverse transcribed, so sequencing captured expressed TCRB transcripts. The protocol was immunoSEQ multiplex PCR, while the TCRdb copy is restricted to in-frame clones and leaves out a portion. The sample consists of some 250,000 clones, around 26% of them appearing once. The specimen sequenced was central memory CD4+ T cells from blood. These receptors all come from a man aged 25-45 years in good health.

This chain links TRBV4-1 with TRBJ2-1; D remains ambiguous. V lost 0 bases to trimming and J lost 10 bases, with 10 bases between them. Germline V gene sequence: CDR1 MGHRA, CDR2 YSYEKL. The CDR3 length is 13 residues. CDR3 amino acids: CASSQDAHREQFF. For the CDR3, the DNA is TGCGCCAGCAGCCAAGATGCACACAGAGAGCAGTTCTTC.

This clone was counted only a few times. The chain recombines TRBV20-1 with TRBJ1-3; no reliable D call. The CDR3 is 11 amino acids. Trimming took 0 bases from V and 9 from J, leaving 6 bases between them. Germline CDR1 and CDR2: DFQATT and SNEGSKA (reference sequence). Written as DNA, the CDR3 is TGCAGTGCTAGAGATCAGCGCACCATATATTTT. Protein sequence: CSARDQRTIYF.

The sample holds a few counts of this clone. V is TRBV2 and J is TRBJ1-6; D ambiguous. This CDR3 is built from 12 residues. CDR1 and CDR2 (germline): SNHLY, FYNNEI. The ends were cut back, 1 base at V and 9 bases at J, with 4 bases in the middle. Here the CDR3 reads CASSEGPSPLHF. The CDR3 bases are TGTGCCAGCAGTGAAGGCCCTTCACCCCTCCACTTT.

This clone was seen more than once but under ten times. The chain is built from TRBV5-4 and TRBJ2-5; 7 nucleotides align to TRBD1. Germline V gives CDR1 SGHNT, CDR2 YYREEE (reference sequence). Trimming cost V 3 bases and J 3 bases; bases outside gene matches: 8. The CDR3 contains 15 residues. In DNA, the CDR3 is TGTGCCAGCAGCTGGCCGGCAGGGGGAAAAGAGACCCAGTACTTC. It specifies CASSWPAGGKETQYF.

This chain connects TRBV4-3 to TRBJ2-5; either TRBD1 or TRBD2 may fit D (6 bases each). V dropped 0 bases and J dropped 7 bases, with 15 bases sitting between them. Germline V lookup: CDR1 LGHNA, CDR2 YSLEER. The CDR3 loop spans 15 amino acids. CDR3 amino acids: CASSQEEGGRATQYF. DNA for the CDR3: TGCGCCAGCAGCCAAGAGGAAGGGGGGCGGGCGACCCAGTACTTC.

This chain joins TRBV6-5 and TRBJ1-2; D possibly corresponds to TRBD1 (5 bases). Trimming removed 0 bases at V and 5 bases at J, with 13 bases between. This CDR3 is built from 15 residues. Looked up from germline, CDR1 is MNHEY and CDR2 is SVGAGI. CDR3 protein: CASSYSKGPAYGYTF. The CDR3 nucleotides read TGTGCCAGCAGTTACTCGAAGGGACCCGCGTATGGCTACACCTTC.

This clone was seen only a few times. V usage is TRBV6-5 and J usage is TRBJ2-7; TRBD1 is a possible D gene (5 bases). The CDR3 runs to 11 residues. Germline loops: CDR1 MNHEY, CDR2 SVGAGI. V lost 5 bases, J lost 6 bases, and 8 bases lay in between. As DNA, the CDR3 is TGTGCCAGCAGTCAGGGTGCCGAGCAGTACTTC. This codes for CASSQGAEQYF.

This clone was counted only a few times. V gene TRBV30 combines with J gene TRBJ1-2, with TRBD1 identical over 10 bases. The J segment lost 4 bases and the V segment lost 8 bases, leaving 10 bases of the junction unmatched. Per the germline V gene, CDR1 is GTSNPN and CDR2 is SVGIG (reference sequence). The CDR3 is 14 amino acids. The CDR3 bases are TGTGCCGGAAGGGGACAGGGGCCTATCTATGGCTACACCTTC. It yields the protein CAGRGQGPIYGYTF. The variable domain in full, with the rest retrieved from reference TRBV30 and TRBJ1-2, is SQTIHQWPATLVQPVGSPLSLECTVEGTSNPNLYWYRQAAGRGLQLLFYSVGIGQISSEVPQNLSASRPQDRQFILSSKKLLLSDSGFYLCAGRGQGPIYGYTFGSGTRLTVV.

This clone has only a few counts. The chain carries TRBV7-9 and TRBJ2-7; possibly TRBD1 for D (5 bases). V gave up 4 bases and J gave up 1 base, with 17 bases separating them. CDR1 is SEHNR, CDR2 FQNEAQ, per germline (reference sequence). There are 16 residues in the CDR3. CDR3 sequence reads: CASSWRSATASYEQYF. The CDR3 nucleotides are TGTGCCAGCAGCTGGAGATCCGCGACAGCTTCCTACGAGCAGTACTTC. Drawing the rest from reference TRBV7-9 and TRBJ2-7, the complete variable domain is DTGVSQNPRHKITKRGQNVTFRCDPISEHNRLYWYRQTLGQGPEFLTYFQNEAQLEKSRLLSDRFSAERPKGSFSTLEIQRTEQGDSAMYLCASSWRSATASYEQYFGPGTRLTVT.

This clone was seen a handful of times. The chain employs TRBV19 and TRBJ1-2, with TRBD1 matching over 11 bases. CDR3 length: 16 amino acids. The trim removed 4 bases at V and 8 bases at J, leaving 12 bases unmatched. Germline CDR1 reads LNHDA; CDR2 reads SQIVND (reference sequence). CDR3 loop: CASSTHPDRGPGGYTF. The DNA of the CDR3 is TGTGCCAGTAGTACCCACCCGGACAGGGGGCCAGGCGGCTACACCTTC.

This clone was counted a few times. The V and J genes are TRBV29-1 and TRBJ2-7; 7 bases align to TRBD1. The CDR3 runs 13 residues. V gave up 8 bases and J gave up 3 bases; unmatched junction bases: 10. The germline V gene encodes CDR1 SQVTM and CDR2 ANQGSEA. The DNA of the CDR3 is TGCAGCACCCGGGACAGCCGAAACTACGAGCAGTACTTC. It encodes CSTRDSRNYEQYF.

The rearrangement links TRBV7-9 to TRBJ2-3; TRBD2 aligns across 8 bases. CDR3 length: 17 amino acids. Germline CDR1 and CDR2: SEHNR and FQNEAQ (reference sequence). The V and J ends lost 6 bases and 3 bases, in that order; junction bases with no gene match: 14. CDR3 sequence: CASRSPGRAGGTDTQYF. In DNA form, the CDR3 reads TGTGCCAGCAGAAGTCCCGGGAGGGCCGGGGGGACAGATACGCAGTATTTT.

The V call is TRBV5-1, the J call TRBJ2-3, with D possibly matching TRBD2 (5 bases). Germline V gene data show CDR1 as SGHRS and CDR2 as YFSETQ. V lost 4 bases, J lost 4 bases, and 10 bases lay in between. This CDR3 region has 13 residues. The CDR3 is CASSGGTSDTQYF. In nucleotides, the CDR3 is TGCGCCAGCAGCGGAGGAACCTCAGATACGCAGTATTTT.

The chain uses TRBV4-1 and TRBJ2-3; TRBD2 is a possible D gene (5 bases). Germline values: CDR1 MGHRA, CDR2 YSYEKL. The CDR3 spans 17 residues. V shed 0 bases and J shed 7 bases, with 20 bases lying between them. The chain's CDR3 is CASSQDLSAASSHTQYF. DNA for the CDR3: TGCGCCAGCAGCCAAGATCTCAGTGCGGCTAGCTCGCATACGCAGTATTTT.

This clone was observed a few times. V usage is TRBV19 and J usage is TRBJ2-7; possible D gene TRBD2, 6 bases. The germline V gene encodes CDR1 LNHDA and CDR2 SQIVND (reference sequence). The CDR3 covers 17 residues. V was pared by 2 bases and J by 4 bases, with 21 bases between. In DNA form, the CDR3 reads TGTGCCAGTAGTATAAGCGGGCTCAATCTTCTACCTTACGAGCAGTACTTC. This encodes CASSISGLNLLPYEQYF.

This chain joins TRBV6-1 and TRBJ1-4; D gene unclear. The CDR3 contains 12 residues. Germline CDR1 is MNHNS and CDR2 is SASEGT. V lost 2 bases to trimming and J lost 7 bases, with 5 bases between them. CDR3 in amino acids: CASSEQGEKLFF. CDR3 in DNA: TGTGCCAGCAGTGAACAAGGTGAAAAACTGTTTTTT.

This clone was recorded a few times. The chain is built from TRBV5-6 and TRBJ2-1; no firm D call. CDR1 and CDR2 from the germline V gene are SGHDT and YYEEEE. Between the trimmed V and J ends, which lost 2 bases and 5 bases, there was a span of 11 bases. This CDR3 contains 14 residues. In DNA, the CDR3 is TGTGCCAGCAGCTTTCCGGACGGCAACAATGAGCAGTTCTTC. The encoded protein is CASSFPDGNNEQFF.

This clone occurred a few times. V gene TRBV7-2 combines with J gene TRBJ2-5; 8 bases line up with TRBD1. V shed 5 bases and J 5 bases; nucleotides not matched to a gene: 10. The germline V gene has CDR1 SGHTA and CDR2 FQGNSA. The CDR3 spans 15 residues. The CDR3 DNA sequence: TGTGCCAGCAGCGTTCCGACAGGGGTGGGTGAGACCCAGTACTTC. Translating gives CASSVPTGVGETQYF. The full variable domain, in which reference TRBV7-2 and TRBJ2-5 provide the parts outside the CDR3, is GAGVSQSPSNKVTEKGKDVELRCDPISGHTALYWYRQSLGQGLEFLIYFQGNSAPDKSGLPSDRFSAERTGGSVSTLTIQRTQQEDSAVYLCASSVPTGVGETQYFGPGTRLLVL.

This clone was seen more than once but under ten times. The chain recombines TRBV10-3 with TRBJ2-3; TRBD2 aligns across 10 bases. Trimming took 3 bases from V and 2 from J; bases not matched to a gene: 5. The CDR3 covers 16 residues. Per the germline V gene, CDR1 is ENHRY and CDR2 is SYGVKD. The CDR3 DNA is TGTGCCATCAGTGACGCTAGCGGGAGTAACACAGATACGCAGTATTTT. Encoded protein: CAISDASGSNTDTQYF.

The chain is built from TRBV28 and TRBJ2-2; 9 bases agree with TRBD2. The V segment lost 11 bases and the J segment 4 bases; nucleotides outside the gene matches: 11. The V gene's germline CDR1 is MDHEN and CDR2 SYDVKM. The CDR3 loop spans 15 amino acids. CDR3 sequence reads: CAAGVAGASTGELFF. As DNA, the CDR3 is TGTGCCGCTGGAGTAGCGGGAGCCAGCACCGGGGAGCTGTTTTTT.

Note on this clone: Other nucleotide sequences in the sample specify the same CDR3. The V call is TRBV7-9, the J call TRBJ2-3; unclear D gene. This CDR3 has 14 amino acids. Trimming shortened V by 2 bases and J by 2 bases, and 8 bases separated the two germline ends. Germline assignment: CDR1 SEHNR and CDR2 FQNEAQ (reference sequence). DNA for the CDR3: TGTGCCAGCAGCTTAAGCGATTACACAGATACGCAGTATTTT. It translates to CASSLSDYTDTQYF.

This chain joins TRBV6-5 and TRBJ2-3; D may be TRBD2 (5 bases). The CDR3 contains 15 residues. Trimming cost V 6 bases and J 5 bases, with 18 bases left between them. In germline, CDR1 is MNHEY, CDR2 SVGAGI. The CDR3 protein is CASSRRRGPLDTQYF. CDR3 DNA sequence: TGTGCCAGCAGCCGCCGTAGAGGGCCTTTAGATACGCAGTATTTT.

The chain combines TRBV7-9 with TRBJ1-1; D might be TRBD1 (6 bases). The V gene's germline CDR1 is SEHNR and CDR2 FQNEAQ (reference sequence). The CDR3 consists of 14 residues. Trimming took off 5 bases at V and 7 bases at J, with 17 bases between the two ends. The CDR3 protein is CASSKGIRTDEAFF. The CDR3, as DNA: TGTGCCAGCAGCAAAGGGATACGGACAGATGAAGCTTTCTTT. Variable domain in full (rest from reference TRBV7-9 and TRBJ1-1): DTGVSQNPRHKITKRGQNVTFRCDPISEHNRLYWYRQTLGQGPEFLTYFQNEAQLEKSRLLSDRFSAERPKGSFSTLEIQRTEQGDSAMYLCASSKGIRTDEAFFGQGTRLTVV.

The sample holds one count of this clone. The chain carries TRBV25-1 and TRBJ1-1; the D is unclear. V was clipped by 2 bases and J by 3 bases, with 10 bases between them. The CDR3 is 14 amino acids. Germline CDR1 reads MGHDK; CDR2 reads SYGVNS. The DNA for the CDR3 is TGTGCCAGCAGTGAAGGAGGACGGGACACTGAAGCTTTCTTT. It specifies CASSEGGRDTEAFF.

This clone was counted between two and nine times. This chain links TRBV18 with TRBJ1-4; no reliable D call. Germline V lookup: CDR1 KGHSH, CDR2 LQKENI. V was shortened by 5 bases and J by 0 bases, with 1 base between the two germline ends. This CDR3 is built from 12 residues. CDR3 sequence: CASSSTNEKLFF. The CDR3 DNA reads TGTGCCAGCTCATCAACTAATGAAAAACTGTTTTTT.

The J gene is TRBJ2-4, the V gene TRBV6-5; D is unclear. Trimming removed 6 bases from V and 4 bases from J, with 10 bases in between. This CDR3 comprises 13 residues. CDR1 MNHEY and CDR2 SVGAGI come from the germline V gene. The CDR3 bases are TGTGCCAGCAGCAAAGGCCCAAAAAACATTCAGTACTTC. The encoded protein is CASSKGPKNIQYF.

This clone occurred a few times. V is TRBV15 and J is TRBJ2-3; TRBD1 is a possible D gene (6 bases). CDR3 length: 17 residues. Trimming took 3 bases from V and 3 from J, leaving 19 bases between them. CDR1 is LNHNV and CDR2 is YYDKDF in the germline V gene (reference sequence). The CDR3 bases are TGTGCCACCAGCAGCCGAGGGGGAGCGTCATTGACAGATACGCAGTATTTT. The encoded protein is CATSSRGGASLTDTQYF.

This clone was counted between two and nine times. This chain joins TRBV7-9 and TRBJ1-1; D not certain. Germline CDR1 and CDR2: SEHNR and FQNEAQ (reference sequence). This CDR3 has 13 residues. V lost 6 bases to trimming and J lost 4 bases, with 12 bases between them. The CDR3 spells CASSKREGTEAFF. In nucleotides, the CDR3 is TGTGCCAGCAGTAAGAGGGAAGGCACTGAAGCTTTCTTT.